This T cell receptor beta chain was identified during a study of cytomegalovirus exposure and HLA in healthy donors. Study-level information: Within the Caucasian-associated ancestry cluster were approximately 77% of the 300 to 450 genotyped donors. Study conclusions and caveats: CMV serostatus was the sole immune exposure data available. CMV antigen specificity of three CMV-associated chains was confirmed in vitro. In a later analysis, common viral pathogens appeared linked to several of the most significant clusters.

PCR was performed using 60 Vbeta and 13 Jbeta primers. This table comes from immunoSEQ multiplex PCR, and its TCRdb copy is limited to in-frame clones, with some not included. The sample lists about 270,000 clones; approximately 70% were seen once. This CDR3 has 15 amino acids. Germline lookup yields CDR1 LNHDA and CDR2 SQIVND (reference sequence). V was clipped by 1 base and J by 7 bases; unmatched bases: 4. This clone was counted between two and nine times. Its antigen is unidentified. The source is a female donor in good health and CMV-seronegative. V gene TRBV19 combines with J gene TRBJ1-5; TRBD1 matches 10 bases. The sample consisted of PBMCs. The CDR3 sequence is CASSIVGQGKQPQHF. The CDR3 DNA reads as TGTGCCAGTAGTATAGTGGGACAGGGGAAGCAGCCCCAGCATTTT.